The rows below give T cell receptor beta chains drawn from one sample of a study of cytomegalovirus exposure and HLA in healthy donors. Sequencing used immunoSEQ multiplex PCR; TCRdb keeps in-frame clones, though not all of them. The table records approximately 240,000 clones, approximately 90% of them present only once. The sample consisted of PBMCs. These receptors came from a woman between 18 and 30 years old in good health and CMV-seronegative. Both conserved end residues are part of each CDR3. A D gene is named only where the DNA matches it firmly.

len: 14
v_gene: TRBV7-6
j_gene: TRBJ2-5
d_gene: TRBD1
CDR3aa: CASSRGQGQETQYF
CDR3nt: TGTGCCAGCAGCCGAGGACAGGGCCAAGAGACCCAGTACTTC

len: 13
v_gene: TRBV7-8
j_gene: TRBJ2-7
d_gene: .
CDR3aa: CASSSQGNYEQYF
CDR3nt: TGTGCCAGCAGCTCGCAGGGGAACTACGAGCAGTACTTC

len: 14
v_gene: TRBV7-7
j_gene: TRBJ2-5
d_gene: TRBD2
CDR3aa: CASSFGAGGETQYF
CDR3nt: TGTGCCAGCAGCTTCGGCGCGGGAGGGGAGACCCAGTACTTC

len: 15
v_gene: TRBV9
j_gene: TRBJ2-5
d_gene: .
CDR3aa: CASSVEVRATETQYF
CDR3nt: TGTGCCAGCAGCGTAGAAGTCAGGGCTACAGAGACCCAGTACTTC

len: 15
v_gene: TRBV7-9
j_gene: TRBJ1-5
d_gene: .
CDR3aa: CASSSDGESNQPQHF
CDR3nt: TGTGCCAGCAGCTCCGACGGGGAGAGCAATCAGCCCCAGCATTTT

len: 14
v_gene: TRBV5-1
j_gene: TRBJ2-7
d_gene: TRBD1
CDR3aa: CASSSGQRKYEQYF
CDR3nt: TGCGCCAGCAGCTCGGGACAGAGAAAGTACGAGCAGTACTTC

len: 14
v_gene: TRBV27
j_gene: TRBJ1-1
d_gene: TRBD1
CDR3aa: CASSLGGWDTEAFF
CDR3nt: TGTGCCAGCAGCTTAGGGGGCTGGGACACTGAAGCTTTCTTT

len: 15
v_gene: TRBV5-6
j_gene: TRBJ1-2
d_gene: .
CDR3aa: CASSLAGGGPYGYTF
CDR3nt: TGTGCCAGCAGCTTGGCTGGTGGCGGGCCCTATGGCTACACCTTC

len: 20
v_gene: TRBV28
j_gene: TRBJ2-1
d_gene: .
CDR3aa: CASLDRIIAEGPPRSNEQFF
CDR3nt: TGTGCCAGCCTCGACCGGATCATAGCGGAAGGTCCACCAAGGTCCAATGAGCAGTTCTTC

len: 14
v_gene: TRBV10-3
j_gene: TRBJ2-5
d_gene: TRBD2
CDR3aa: CATVPLAGGGTQYF
CDR3nt: TGTGCCACCGTCCCGCTAGCGGGAGGGGGGACCCAGTACTTC

len: 15
v_gene: TRBV5-4
j_gene: TRBJ2-1
d_gene: TRBD1
CDR3aa: CASSGGQGNVNEQFF
CDR3nt: TGTGCCAGCAGCGGGGGACAGGGGAATGTAAATGAGCAGTTCTTC